This passage covers 29 T cell receptor beta chains from one sample sequenced in a study of cytomegalovirus exposure and HLA in healthy donors. Sequencing was performed with immunoSEQ multiplex PCR; in TCRdb, only in-frame clones are kept and a portion is missing. Found here are about 120,000 clones, 85% to 90% of them singletons; the top ten hold 2% to 2.5%. The specimen sequenced was PBMCs. Receptors were obtained from a woman in her thirties in good health and CMV-seronegative.

V gene TRBV28 combines with J gene TRBJ2-3; 9 bases are a match to TRBD2. This CDR3 has 17 amino acids. V was pared by 2 bases and J by 2 bases, with 8 bases of the junction left unmatched. Germline CDR1 and CDR2: MDHEN and SYDVKM. The CDR3, as DNA: TGTGCCAGCAGTTTACGGGGTAGCGGGGGATCCACAGATACGCAGTATTTT. It is translated as CASSLRGSGGSTDTQYF.

This clone was seen a single time. This chain links TRBV7-2 with TRBJ1-3; TRBD1 matches at 7 bases. Germline CDR1 SGHTA, CDR2 FQGNSA. The CDR3 spans 17 residues. J was trimmed by 0 bases and V by 2 bases; bases with no gene match: 7. The CDR3 DNA sequence: TGTGCCAGCAGCTTATCCGGGACAGCGAGCTCTGGAAACACCATATATTTT. The encoded protein is CASSLSGTASSGNTIYF. Based on the CDR3 plus reference TRBV7-2 and TRBJ1-3, the full variable domain is GAGVSQSPSNKVTEKGKDVELRCDPISGHTALYWYRQSLGQGLEFLIYFQGNSAPDKSGLPSDRFSAERTGGSVSTLTIQRTQQEDSAVYLCASSLSGTASSGNTIYFGEGSWLTVV.

The CDR3 DNA sequence: TGTGCCACCAGCAGAGATTGGGGCCGGGGGGAAGCTTTCTTT. It codes for CATSRDWGRGEAFF. The chain combines TRBV15 with TRBJ1-1; weak D call: TRBD1 (5 bases). Germline values: CDR1 LNHNV, CDR2 YYDKDF (reference sequence). The V end lost 0 bases, the J end lost 8 bases, and 13 bases lay between the germline ends. The CDR3 consists of 14 residues.

This clone was found a few times. The chain joins TRBV6-1 to TRBJ1-4, with D possibly matching TRBD1 (6 bases). The CDR3 contains 16 residues. Trimming removed 2 bases from V and 3 bases from J, with 13 bases in between. Germline V CDR1 and CDR2: MNHNS, SASEGT. CDR3 sequence reads: CASSEWGGGSNEKLFF. DNA for the CDR3: TGTGCCAGCAGTGAATGGGGTGGGGGCTCTAATGAAAAACTGTTTTTT.

This clone was picked up a small number of times. V and J are TRBV7-3 and TRBJ2-3; D gene unclear. V was cut by 2 bases and J by 2 bases, with 11 bases left in between. The CDR3 spans 15 residues. CDR1 is SGHTA, CDR2 FQGTGA, per germline. The CDR3 DNA reads as TGTGCCAGCAGCTTAGGCTCACCGAACACAGATACGCAGTATTTT. Encoded protein: CASSLGSPNTDTQYF.

The chain uses TRBV7-6 and TRBJ2-3; TRBD1 agrees at 7 bases. CDR1 and CDR2 from the germline V gene are SGHVS and FNYEAQ. The J segment lost 2 bases and the V segment lost 5 bases, leaving 16 bases of the junction unmatched. This CDR3 comprises 18 residues. The CDR3 loop reads CASSPLMGNRGDTDTQYF. The DNA for the CDR3 is TGTGCCAGCAGCCCCTTAATGGGAAACAGGGGCGACACAGATACGCAGTATTTT.

The chain links TRBV25-1 to TRBJ1-2, with TRBD1 identical over 10 bases. Looked up from germline, CDR1 is MGHDK and CDR2 is SYGVNS. The CDR3 runs 15 residues. With V trimmed by 4 bases and J by 3 bases, 5 bases remained unmatched. Written as DNA, the CDR3 is TGTGCCAGCAGTGGGCGACAGGGGGCGGACTATGGCTACACCTTC. As protein: CASSGRQGADYGYTF.

This chain joins TRBV6-5 and TRBJ2-7; D is perhaps TRBD2 (6 bases). Germline V gives CDR1 MNHEY, CDR2 SVGAGI. CDR3 length: 12 amino acids. V was pared by 5 bases and J by 2 bases, with 7 bases between. CDR3 region: CASSTGAYEQYF. The CDR3 coding sequence is TGTGCCAGCAGTACGGGGGCCTACGAGCAGTACTTC.

V gene TRBV30 combines with J gene TRBJ2-5, with 13 nucleotides matching TRBD2. The CDR3 is 15 amino acids. Germline V gene lookup returns CDR1 GTSNPN and CDR2 SVGIG (reference sequence). The ends lost 2 bases at V and 5 bases at J; junction bases unmatched: 5. The CDR3 protein is CAWSPGTSGVETQYF. CDR3 in DNA: TGTGCCTGGAGTCCCGGGACTAGCGGGGTTGAGACCCAGTACTTC.

A single count supports this clone. The chain joins TRBV30 to TRBJ2-3, with 7 positions matching TRBD2. Germline values: CDR1 GTSNPN, CDR2 SVGIG (reference sequence). J lost 2 bases, V lost 0 bases, and 8 bases had no gene match. The CDR3 is made up of 16 amino acids. For the CDR3, the DNA is TGTGCCTGGAGTGTCCCAACGGGGGGAATCACAGATACGCAGTATTTT. Its translation: CAWSVPTGGITDTQYF.

The chain joins TRBV15 to TRBJ2-5; D may be TRBD2 (5 bases). There are 15 residues in the CDR3. Looked up from germline, CDR1 is LNHNV and CDR2 is YYDKDF (reference sequence). Trimming shortened V by 1 base and J by 2 bases, and 11 bases separated the two germline ends. CDR3 in DNA: TGTGCCACCAGCAGAGGGAGCCCGGGGCAAGAGACCCAGTACTTC. Translation gives CATSRGSPGQETQYF.

The chain recombines TRBV25-1 with TRBJ1-6; D gene uncertain. This CDR3 has 15 amino acids. Per the germline V gene, CDR1 is MGHDK and CDR2 is SYGVNS. Trimming cost V 3 bases and J 5 bases, with 11 bases left between them. CDR3 bases: TGTGCCAGCAGTGAGGTCGGGTCGAATAATTCACCCCTCCACTTT. Residues: CASSEVGSNNSPLHF.

J is TRBJ2-5 and V is TRBV6-5, with TRBD1 matching 8 bases. CDR3 length: 13 amino acids. Trimming at V came to 6 bases and at J to 5 bases, leaving 5 bases not matched to a gene. Germline CDR1 reads MNHEY; CDR2 reads SVGAGI. The CDR3 spells CASSQGARETQYF. In DNA, the CDR3 is TGTGCCAGCAGCCAGGGGGCGAGGGAGACCCAGTACTTC.

V usage is TRBV19 and J usage is TRBJ1-1; D might be TRBD1 (5 bases). The V gene lost 6 bases and the J gene lost 1 base, with 9 bases spanning the gap. The CDR3 extends over 13 amino acids. Germline CDR1 LNHDA, CDR2 SQIVND (reference sequence). The CDR3 DNA is TGTGCCAGTAGAGCGGGGGAGAACACTGAAGCTTTCTTT. Protein product: CASRAGENTEAFF.

This clone was picked up a small number of times. This rearrangement joins TRBV14 to TRBJ1-2; D might be TRBD1 (6 bases). This CDR3 spans 13 amino acids. Germline CDR1 and CDR2: SGHDN and FVKESK. V was shortened by 4 bases and J by 8 bases, with 14 bases between the two germline ends. The DNA for the CDR3 is TGTGCCAGCAGCCCAACACGGGGGGCGGGCTACACCTTC. Protein product: CASSPTRGAGYTF.

The chain links TRBV2 to TRBJ2-3, with D tentatively TRBD1 (5 bases). V was shortened by 6 bases and J by 3 bases, with 7 bases between the two germline ends. CDR3 length: 12 residues. Germline lookup yields CDR1 SNHLY and CDR2 FYNNEI. CDR3 amino acids: CASRTVTDTQYF. The CDR3 coding sequence is TGTGCCAGCAGGACAGTTACAGATACGCAGTATTTT.

J is TRBJ2-3 and V is TRBV6-5, with no clear D. CDR1 and CDR2 from the germline V gene are MNHEY and SVGAGI. The CDR3 covers 11 residues. V gave up 6 bases and J gave up 5 bases, with 6 bases separating them. The CDR3 here is CASSQLDTQYF. CDR3 sequence (DNA): TGTGCCAGCAGCCAACTAGATACGCAGTATTTT.

This clone has just one count. The chain links TRBV18 to TRBJ2-5; D is uncertain. Germline V CDR1 and CDR2: KGHSH, LQKENI. The CDR3 spans 14 residues. The germline V and J ends were trimmed by 2 bases and 5 bases, with 12 bases remaining between them. The CDR3 region has the DNA TGTGCCAGCTCACCAGGGCCCTCCCAGGAGACCCAGTACTTC. Protein product: CASSPGPSQETQYF.

The J gene is TRBJ1-2, the V gene TRBV19; the match to TRBD1 covers 8 bases. Germline values: CDR1 LNHDA, CDR2 SQIVND (reference sequence). CDR3 size: 12 residues. Germline trimming cut 9 bases from V and 5 bases from J; bases unmatched to any gene: 5. The CDR3 is CASMTGDYGYTF. The CDR3 coding sequence is TGTGCCAGCATGACAGGGGATTATGGCTACACCTTC.

The rearrangement uses TRBV2 and TRBJ2-7; tentatively, D is TRBD2 (6 bases). The germline V gene encodes CDR1 SNHLY and CDR2 FYNNEI. The CDR3 covers 15 residues. The germline V and J ends were trimmed by 1 base and 6 bases, with 16 bases remaining between them. The CDR3 loop is CASSEGAGFGSEQYF. Written as DNA, the CDR3 is TGTGCCAGCAGTGAAGGGGCGGGGTTCGGATCCGAGCAGTACTTC.

V gene TRBV5-1 combines with J gene TRBJ2-5; 9 nucleotides agree with TRBD1. This CDR3 is built from 17 residues. Germline V gives CDR1 SGHRS, CDR2 YFSETQ. The V gene end was trimmed by 0 bases and the J gene end by 5 bases; junction bases not matched to a gene: 11. CDR3 sequence reads: CASSLGALDRGRETQYF. In nucleotides, the CDR3 is TGCGCCAGCAGCTTGGGGGCCCTGGACAGGGGCCGGGAGACCCAGTACTTC. Full variable domain (remainder filled in from reference TRBV5-1 and TRBJ2-5): KAGVTQTPRYLIKTRGQQVTLSCSPISGHRSVSWYQQTPGQGLQFLFEYFSETQRNKGNFPGRFSGRQFSNSRSEMNVSTLELGDSALYLCASSLGALDRGRETQYFGPGTRLLVL.

The gene calls are TRBV7-2 and TRBJ2-7; 8 nucleotides align to TRBD2. CDR1 and CDR2 from the germline V gene are SGHTA and FQGNSA. This CDR3 has 16 amino acids. Losses at the gene ends were 3 bases for V and 2 bases for J; bases not matched to a gene: 9. This chain's CDR3 is CASSFDQRGPAYEQYF. CDR3 DNA sequence: TGTGCCAGCAGCTTCGACCAGCGGGGGCCCGCCTACGAGCAGTACTTC.

The genes are TRBV11-2 and TRBJ2-7, with TRBD2 as a possible D gene (5 bases). The germline V and J ends were trimmed by 4 bases and 0 bases, with 13 bases remaining between them. The CDR3 is made up of 15 amino acids. The V gene's germline CDR1 is SGHAT and CDR2 FQNNGV. CDR3 DNA sequence: TGTGCCAGCAGCTCCACTAGGCCGAGCTCCTACGAGCAGTACTTC. Translated, it gives CASSSTRPSSYEQYF. The complete variable domain, with remaining parts taken from reference TRBV11-2 and TRBJ2-7, reads EAGVAQSPRYKIIEKRQSVAFWCNPISGHATLYWYQQILGQGPKLLIQFQNNGVVDDSQLPKDRFSAERLKGVDSTLKIQPAKLEDSAVYLCASSSTRPSSYEQYFGPGTRLTVT.

This rearrangement joins TRBV25-1 to TRBJ2-5; 7 positions match TRBD2. This CDR3 region has 13 residues. The V gene end was trimmed by 6 bases and the J gene end by 4 bases; junction bases not matched to a gene: 5. The germline V gene encodes CDR1 MGHDK and CDR2 SYGVNS. The CDR3 DNA sequence: TGTGCCAGCAGGAGCGGGGTAAGAGAGACCCAGTACTTC. Protein sequence: CASRSGVRETQYF.

This sequence joins TRBV25-1 and TRBJ1-6, with D hard to call. The ends were cut back, 5 bases at V and 7 bases at J, with 12 bases in the middle. The CDR3 loop spans 14 amino acids. CDR1 and CDR2 from the germline V gene are MGHDK and SYGVNS. CDR3 nucleotides: TGTGCCAGCAGTTTTCAGAATCCCAATTCACCCCTCCACTTT. Amino acids: CASSFQNPNSPLHF.

The genes are TRBV7-8 and TRBJ1-5; maybe TRBD1 (6 bases). The V and J ends lost 5 bases and 3 bases respectively, with 11 bases between them. The length of the CDR3 is 14 residues. Looked up from germline, CDR1 is SGHVS and CDR2 is FQNEAQ. CDR3 protein: CASSHGQHNQPQHF. The CDR3 region has the DNA TGTGCCAGCAGCCATGGACAGCACAATCAGCCCCAGCATTTT.

This chain connects TRBV25-1 to TRBJ2-5; D unclear. The CDR3 contains 10 residues. Germline values: CDR1 MGHDK, CDR2 SYGVNS. Deletions cut 11 bases from V and 3 bases from J, with 7 bases between. The chain's CDR3 is CAASEETQYF. CDR3 DNA sequence: TGTGCCGCGTCGGAAGAGACCCAGTACTTC.

This chain uses TRBV9 with TRBJ2-3; maybe TRBD2 (5 bases). Germline V CDR1 and CDR2: SGDLS, YYNGEE. The CDR3 is 12 residues long. Trimming pared 3 bases from V and 6 bases from J, leaving 8 bases between. CDR3 in DNA: TGTGCCAGCAGCGCCCGAGGGGATACGCAGTATTTT. It translates to CASSARGDTQYF.

This sequence joins TRBV9 and TRBJ2-1; TRBD1 might be the D (6 bases). Trimming took off 0 bases at V and 6 bases at J, with 13 bases between the two ends. The germline CDR1 and CDR2 sequences are SGDLS and YYNGEE. This CDR3 region has 15 residues. CDR3 sequence (DNA): TGTGCCAGCAGCGTAGACACAGGGTGGGTCAATGAGCAGTTCTTC. It codes for CASSVDTGWVNEQFF.